These 4 T cell receptor beta chains came from one sample sequenced in a study of response to subunit inactivated influenza vaccine. A single record per CDR3 protein comes from TCRdb applying MiXCR to the RT-PCR reads. The data show roughly 190,000 distinct CDR3 sequences, roughly an eighth seen once. The input for sequencing was CD8+ T cells sorted from PBMCs, taken 4 to 6 days after vaccination. These TCRs come from a man between 45 and 60 years old who received an inactivated influenza vaccine.

The genes are TRBV28 and TRBJ2-1; D remains unclear. Germline V lookup: CDR1 MDHEN, CDR2 SYDVKM. The ends were cut back, 2 bases at V and 0 bases at J, with 14 bases in the middle. The CDR3 spans 17 residues. CDR3 sequence reads: CASSLLLDQSSYNEQFF. The CDR3 bases are TGTGCCAGCAGTTTACTGTTAGACCAAAGCTCCTACAATGAGCAGTTCTTC.

This clonotype has more than one count but fewer than ten. J is TRBJ2-3 and V is TRBV12-3 or TRBV12-4; tentatively, D is TRBD2 (6 bases). This CDR3 comprises 15 residues. Trimming removed 6 bases from V and 0 bases from J, with 13 bases in between. The CDR3 region is CASSPDGTSTDTQYF. CDR3 bases: TGTGCCAGCAGCCCGGACGGGACTAGCACAGATACGCAGTATTTT.

Within the sample, this clonotype is medium-sized. The genes are TRBV29-1 and TRBJ1-5, with D possibly matching TRBD1 (6 bases). Germline CDR1 SQVTM, CDR2 ANQGSEA. V dropped 4 bases and J dropped 1 base, with 11 bases sitting between them. The CDR3 has 14 amino acids. CDR3 amino acids: CSVAGEASNQPQHF. In DNA form, the CDR3 reads TGCAGCGTTGCAGGGGAGGCGAGCAATCAGCCCCAGCATTTT. The entire variable domain, with the rest obtained from reference TRBV29-1 and TRBJ1-5, is as follows: SAVISQKPSRDICQRGTSLTIQCQVDSQVTMMFWYRQQPGQSLTLIATANQGSEATYESGFVIDKFPISRPNLTFSTLTVSNMSPEDSSIYLCSVAGEASNQPQHFGDGTRLSIL.

The chain employs TRBV24-1 and TRBJ2-2; D is unresolved. The germline gives CDR1 KGHDR, CDR2 SFDVKD. V lost 4 bases and J lost 0, with 11 bases in between. This CDR3 contains 16 residues. This CDR3 is CATSEPGRANTGELFF. CDR3 bases: TGTGCCACCAGTGAACCGGGCAGAGCGAACACCGGGGAGCTGTTTTTT.